A single sample gave rise to the 11 T cell receptor beta chains below, sequenced in a study of regulatory T cells in long-lasting Graves disease. Construction of TCR beta libraries relied on iRepertoire HTBI primers and on Arm-PCR targeting CDR3 regions. MiXCR was run by TCRdb on the multiplex PCR reads, yielding one entry per CDR3 protein. The table lists about 430,000 distinct CDR3 sequences, around 16% of them singletons. Time point defined: newly diagnosed GD, antithyroid drugs for less than 3 months. After RNA was extracted from PBMCs, the TCR library was made from it. The same specimen was also included in a second study, on T cells in Graves' hyperthyroidism and ophthalmopathy.

The source was peripheral blood mononuclear cells (PBMCs), collected at new diagnosis, from a patient treated with antithyroid drugs. The source is a woman aged 40-49 years with Graves disease.

This clonotype was counted many times. The genes are TRBV5-8 and TRBJ2-4, with D possibly TRBD2 on 6 matching bases. V was trimmed by 6 bases and J by 0 bases, leaving 28 bases between them. The CDR3 contains 20 residues. Germline CDR1 is SGHTS and CDR2 is YDEGEE. CDR3 protein: CASTDWRPGDPFLAKNIQYF. The CDR3 DNA reads as TGTGCCAGCACCGATTGGCGCCCGGGAGATCCGTTCCTAGCCAAAAACATTCAGTACTTC.

This clonotype was seen ten or more times. V gene TRBV5-1 combines with J gene TRBJ2-1; 9 positions agree with TRBD1. This CDR3 comprises 16 residues. The germline V gene encodes CDR1 SGHRS and CDR2 YFSETQ. Trimming at V came to 0 bases and at J to 7 bases, leaving 8 bases not matched to a gene. Written as DNA, the CDR3 is TGCGCCAGCAGCTTGGCCGGGGGGACAGGGATGAATGAGCAGTTCTTC. Translation gives CASSLAGGTGMNEQFF.

About this clonotype: Compared with germline, one end of the junction differs, possibly owing to a read error. The J gene is TRBJ2-2, the V gene TRBV7-7; 8 nucleotides align to TRBD2. The germline V gene encodes CDR1 SSHAT and CDR2 FNYEAQ (reference sequence). CDR3 length: 14 residues. CDR3 bases: TGTGCTAGCAGCTTAGAGCGGGGGACCGGGGAGCTGTTTTTT. It specifies CASSLERGTGELFF.

The gene calls are TRBV19 and TRBJ2-1; 7 bases map to TRBD2. The CDR3 contains 13 residues. V lost 3 bases and J lost 8; bases outside the gene matches: 4. The V gene's germline CDR1 is LNHDA and CDR2 SQIVND (reference sequence). The DNA for the CDR3 is TGTGCCAGTAGTATCGGGAGGAGAGATGAGCAGTTCTTC. Amino acids: CASSIGRRDEQFF.

This clonotype occurred a few times. The rearrangement uses TRBV6-4 and TRBJ2-7; 12 nucleotides match TRBD2. CDR3 length: 15 residues. The V gene end was trimmed by 3 bases and the J gene end by 1 base; junction bases not matched to a gene: 1. The germline V gene has CDR1 MRHNA and CDR2 SNTAGT. The CDR3 is CASSELAGGSYEQYF. In DNA, the CDR3 is TGTGCCAGCAGTGAGCTAGCGGGAGGGTCCTACGAGCAGTACTTC.

This clonotype showed up many times. The chain couples TRBV7-2 to TRBJ2-5; TRBD2 agrees at 9 bases. Losses at the gene ends were 1 base for V and 6 bases for J; bases not matched to a gene: 6. Germline assignment: CDR1 SGHTA and CDR2 FQGNSA. The CDR3 extends over 15 amino acids. The CDR3 spells CASSLEAGGVKTQYF. The CDR3 bases are TGTGCCAGCAGCTTAGAAGCGGGAGGAGTAAAGACCCAGTACTTC.

The genes are TRBV19 and TRBJ2-7, with 11 bases identical to TRBD2. This CDR3 region has 15 residues. Germline lookup yields CDR1 LNHDA and CDR2 SQIVND (reference sequence). The CDR3 sequence is CTTRRISGRDYEQYF. CDR3 nucleotides: TGTACCACTCGGCGGATTAGCGGGAGGGACTACGAGCAGTACTTC.

This clonotype was counted many times. The rearrangement uses TRBV20-1 and TRBJ2-1; 11 nucleotides line up with TRBD2. The CDR3 loop spans 13 amino acids. V shed 6 bases and J 16 bases; nucleotides not matched to a gene: 14. Germline V lookup: CDR1 DFQATT, CDR2 SNEGSKA (reference sequence). The CDR3 region has the DNA TGCAGTGCCCCGGGACTAGCGGAAGGGGTGTACTTCTTC. Translated, it gives CSAPGLAEGVYFF.

This clonotype was observed many times. The genes are TRBV7-2 and TRBJ2-5, with D maybe TRBD2 (5 bases). This CDR3 region has 15 residues. V was cut by 2 bases and J by 5 bases, with 15 bases left in between. The germline V gene encodes CDR1 SGHTA and CDR2 FQGNSA. The CDR3 protein is CASSLWQEGRETQYF. The DNA of the CDR3 is TGTGCCAGCAGCTTATGGCAAGAGGGCCGGGAGACCCAGTACTTC.

This clonotype was found a few times. This chain links TRBV6-2 or TRBV6-3 with TRBJ2-2; no reliable D call. This CDR3 region has 14 residues. Per the germline V gene, CDR1 is MNHEY and CDR2 is SVGEGT. V gave up 2 bases and J gave up 6 bases, with 10 bases separating them. The CDR3 bases are TGTGCCAGCAGTTACGGGGTAACGGCCGGGGAGCTGTTTTTT. Translating it yields CASSYGVTAGELFF.

This clonotype was observed at least ten times. V and J are TRBV7-8 and TRBJ2-3, with D perhaps assigned TRBD1 or TRBD2 (5 bases each). CDR1 and CDR2 from the germline V gene are SGHVS and FQNEAQ. Trimming cost V 5 bases and J 0 bases, with 15 bases left between them. The CDR3 extends over 16 amino acids. The CDR3 is CASSIPGLASTDTQYF. CDR3 in DNA: TGTGCCAGCAGCATCCCAGGGTTAGCGAGCACAGATACGCAGTATTTT.